Listed below are T cell receptor beta chains from one sample, sequenced in a study of PD-1 blockade in classical Hodgkin lymphoma. Sequencing was performed with immunoSEQ multiplex PCR; in TCRdb, only in-frame clones are kept and a portion is missing. The data show tens of thousands of clones, under 90% seen once. Sequences were derived from peripheral blood mononuclear cells (PBMCs), sampled at baseline. The receptors come from a human donor with classical Hodgkin lymphoma. Each CDR3 is given with its conserved first and last residue. Each record gives: V gene, D gene, clone size, J gene, CDR3 protein, CDR3 DNA. The D gene is left open where the match is weak. Clone sizes are given selectively: once, few, many, or a class where the clone is expanded.

TRBV28	.	.	TRBJ1-2	CASSLDLQGPYTF	TGTGCCAGCAGTTTGGACCTTCAGGGGCCCTACACCTTC
TRBV15	TRBD1	.	TRBJ2-7	CATSIGQGAHYEQYF	TGTGCCACCAGCATTGGACAGGGGGCTCACTACGAGCAGTACTTC
TRBV11-3	TRBD2	.	TRBJ2-2	CASSLRDPGLAYTGELFF	TGTGCCAGCAGCTTAAGAGACCCGGGACTAGCTTACACCGGGGAGCTGTTTTTT
TRBV13	.	.	TRBJ2-5	CASSWGETQYF	TGTGCCAGCAGCTGGGGTGAGACCCAGTACTTC
TRBV25-1	TRBD1	.	TRBJ1-2	CASPYLVQGAPKNGYTF	TGTGCCAGCCCCTACCTGGTACAGGGGGCGCCTAAGAATGGCTACACCTTC
TRBV6-1	.	.	TRBJ1-5	CASGEGRSNQPQHF	TGTGCCAGCGGAGAGGGACGTAGCAATCAGCCCCAGCATTTT
TRBV7-9	TRBD1	.	TRBJ1-1	CASSPGQGSTEAFF	TGTGCCAGCAGCCCTGGACAGGGGAGTACTGAAGCTTTCTTT
TRBV29-1	.	.	TRBJ2-7	CSVDRGTQIDSYEQYF	TGCAGCGTTGACAGGGGTACACAAATTGACTCCTACGAGCAGTACTTC
TRBV7-2	.	.	TRBJ2-2	CASSPGGGTNTGELFF	TGTGCCAGCAGCCCGGGTGGAGGGACGAACACCGGGGAGCTGTTTTTT
TRBV30	.	once	TRBJ2-7	CAWSETASEQYF	TGTGCCTGGAGTGAAACCGCTTCCGAGCAGTACTTC
TRBV6-5	.	.	TRBJ2-7	CASSPGSYEQYF	TGTGCCAGCAGTCCCGGCAGCTACGAGCAGTACTTC
TRBV11-2	TRBD1	.	TRBJ1-2	CASALGTGLTKYGYTF	TGTGCCAGCGCTTTGGGGACAGGGTTGACAAAATATGGCTACACCTTC
TRBV5-6	.	once	TRBJ1-5	CASSFYSSNQPQHF	TGTGCCAGCAGCTTCTACAGTTCAAATCAGCCCCAGCATTTT
TRBV11-3	TRBD1	.	TRBJ1-5	CASSRDRGRCNQPQHF	TGTGCCAGCAGCAGGGACAGGGGACGCTGCAATCAGCCCCAGCATTTT
TRBV2	TRBD1	.	TRBJ2-2	CASSWDRGQGTGELFF	TGTGCCAGCAGCTGGGACAGGGGGCAAGGCACCGGGGAGCTGTTTTTT
TRBV4-1	.	.	TRBJ1-5	CASSQDRDAPQHF	TGCGCCAGCAGCCAAGACAGGGACGCCCCCCAGCATTTT
TRBV18	.	once	TRBJ2-3	CASSPLGEDTQYF	TGTGCCAGCTCACCACTTGGGGAAGATACGCAGTATTTT